A selection of T cell receptor beta chains follows, all from one sample in a study of beta chain features in type 1 diabetes. Produced via immunoSEQ multiplex PCR; TCRdb's table is partial and in-frame only. The table shows 350,000 to 450,000 clones, with over 9.5% occurring only once. Sequencing was done on a sample of naive CD4+ T cells from blood. The receptors derive from a woman between 18 and 29 years old with type 1 diabetes. Each CDR3 is given with its conserved first and last residue. The D gene is left open where the match is weak. Clone size appears in some rows only: once, few, many, or a class for an expanded clone.

v_gene	abundance	d_gene	j_gene	CDR3aa	CDR3nt
TRBV9	few	.	TRBJ2-3	CASSPTGWGGGNTDTQYF	TGTGCCAGCAGCCCCACCGGCTGGGGCGGGGGCAACACAGATACGCAGTATTTT
TRBV4-1	.	TRBD2	TRBJ2-7	CASREGTSGRVLNF	TGCGCCAGCAGAGAAGGGACTAGCGGGAGGGTTTTGAACTTC
TRBV28	.	.	TRBJ2-2	CASTSVQTAGELFF	TGTGCCAGCACTTCCGTCCAAACGGCCGGGGAGCTGTTTTTT
TRBV9	few	.	TRBJ1-2	CASSVEGRTNYGYTF	TGTGCCAGCAGCGTAGAGGGGCGGACTAACTATGGCTACACCTTC
TRBV9	.	.	TRBJ2-3	CASSVQDRAGTDTQYF	TGTGCCAGCAGCGTCCAGGACCGTGCGGGGACAGATACGCAGTATTTT
TRBV7-9	.	.	TRBJ1-1	CASSLEGGLTEAFF	TGTGCCAGCAGCTTAGAGGGAGGCCTCACTGAAGCTTTCTTT
TRBV19	few	.	TRBJ2-7	CASSIIGGTSYEQYF	TGTGCCAGTAGTATCATTGGAGGGACTTCCTACGAGCAGTACTTC
TRBV30	.	TRBD2	TRBJ2-7	CAWSLRGLVVYEQYF	TGTGCCTGGAGTTTAAGGGGACTAGTAGTCTACGAGCAGTACTTC
TRBV27	.	.	TRBJ1-6	CASSSPGEGFHF	TGTGCCAGCAGTTCACCCGGGGAGGGCTTCCACTTT
TRBV18	few	.	TRBJ1-1	CASSPTGPNTEAFF	TGTGCCAGCTCTCCGACAGGCCCGAACACTGAAGCTTTCTTT
TRBV4-3	few	TRBD2	TRBJ2-1	CASSVTQSGTSGRIYEQFF	TGCGCCAGCAGCGTAACTCAGTCCGGGACTAGCGGGAGGATTTATGAGCAGTTCTTC
TRBV7-2	.	.	TRBJ2-3	CASRRAAQGGTQYF	TGTGCCAGCAGGCGGGCCGCCCAGGGGGGTACGCAGTATTTT
TRBV10-3	few	.	TRBJ1-2	CAIRGTHIYGYTF	TGTGCCATCAGGGGGACTCATATCTATGGCTACACCTTC
TRBV29-1	.	.	TRBJ1-1	CSVAGLMNTEAFF	TGCAGCGTCGCGGGACTAATGAACACTGAAGCTTTCTTT
TRBV7-2	.	TRBD1	TRBJ1-3	CASSRTGTSGNTIYF	TGTGCCAGCAGCCGGACAGGGACATCTGGAAACACCATATATTTT
TRBV25-1	.	.	TRBJ2-1	CASEAGLMGQFF	TGTGCCAGCGAGGCAGGGCTTATGGGGCAGTTCTTC
TRBV30	.	.	TRBJ1-5	CAWSEGGHQPQHF	TGTGCCTGGAGTGAAGGGGGACATCAGCCCCAGCATTTT
TRBV9	.	.	TRBJ2-3	CASSVGVGATDTQYF	TGTGCCAGCAGCGTAGGAGTTGGGGCCACAGATACGCAGTATTTT
TRBV9	.	.	TRBJ1-5	CASSVGGGPLQPQHF	TGTGCCAGCAGCGTGGGGGGAGGTCCTCTTCAGCCCCAGCATTTT
TRBV27	few	.	TRBJ2-3	CASTTTRGDTQYF	TGTGCCAGCACGACCACGAGGGGGGATACGCAGTATTTT
TRBV10-3	.	.	TRBJ2-2	CAINPGLTTGELFF	TGTGCCATCAATCCGGGACTCACCACGGGGGAGCTGTTTTTT
TRBV7-9	.	.	TRBJ2-4	CASSNLAKNIQYF	TGTGCCAGCAGTAATTTAGCCAAAAACATTCAGTACTTC
TRBV29-1	.	TRBD2	TRBJ2-7	CSVLYSGRGPGEQYF	TGCAGCGTTCTCTATAGCGGGAGAGGACCGGGCGAGCAGTACTTC
TRBV9	.	TRBD2	TRBJ2-5	CASSADTSGGRETQYF	TGTGCCAGCAGCGCAGACACTTCGGGAGGCCGGGAGACCCAGTACTTC
TRBV5-1	few	.	TRBJ2-1	CASSDLTRTGSEQFF	TGCGCCAGCAGCGACTTGACTAGGACGGGAAGTGAGCAGTTCTTC
TRBV29-1	few	TRBD1	TRBJ2-1	CSATPKRTGGQNEQFF	TGCAGCGCTACCCCGAAACGGACAGGGGGCCAGAATGAGCAGTTCTTC
TRBV6-1	.	TRBD2	TRBJ2-7	CASSELGGVQTYEQYF	TGTGCCAGCAGTGAGTTGGGAGGGGTCCAGACCTACGAGCAGTACTTC
TRBV6-5	few	TRBD1	TRBJ1-1	CASRAGTANTEAFF	TGTGCCAGCAGGGCCGGGACAGCGAACACTGAAGCTTTCTTT
TRBV9	few	TRBD2	TRBJ2-1	CASSVDPGRPLNEQFF	TGTGCCAGCAGCGTAGACCCCGGGAGGCCTTTGAATGAGCAGTTCTTC
TRBV4-2	few	TRBD2	TRBJ2-2	CASSPREADRGGELFF	TGTGCCAGCAGCCCCCGGGAGGCTGACCGTGGCGGGGAGCTGTTTTTT
TRBV7-3	few	TRBD2	TRBJ2-1	CASSFGLAPHNEQFF	TGTGCCAGCAGCTTCGGACTAGCCCCTCACAATGAGCAGTTCTTC
TRBV7-2	.	TRBD2	TRBJ2-4	CASSLTSGGELAKNIQYF	TGTGCCAGCAGCTTAACAAGCGGGGGGGAGCTAGCCAAAAACATTCAGTACTTC
TRBV19	few	TRBD1	TRBJ1-5	CASTQQGAGQPQHF	TGTGCCAGTACCCAACAGGGGGCTGGTCAGCCCCAGCATTTT
TRBV29-1	few	.	TRBJ2-5	CSVEEGGETQYF	TGCAGCGTTGAGGAGGGCGGGGAGACCCAGTACTTC
TRBV9	few	.	TRBJ2-1	CASSVQGMGQFF	TGTGCCAGCAGCGTACAGGGGATGGGGCAGTTCTTC
TRBV29-1	.	.	TRBJ2-1	CSVAGGGGESSYNEQFF	TGCAGCGTTGCGGGAGGGGGCGGGGAGAGCTCCTACAATGAGCAGTTCTTC
TRBV4-3	.	TRBD1	TRBJ1-6	CASKPGQMFSYNSPLHF	TGCGCCAGCAAACCGGGACAGATGTTCTCCTATAATTCACCCCTCCACTTT
TRBV4-3	few	TRBD1	TRBJ2-6	CASSHDRQGGFSGANVLTF	TGCGCCAGCAGCCACGACAGACAGGGCGGGTTCTCTGGGGCCAACGTCCTGACTTTC